Below are 21 T cell receptor beta chains sequenced from a single sample in a study of OX40 agonist ivuxolimab in advanced cancers. Generated by immunoSEQ multiplex PCR, the TCRdb table keeps only in-frame clones and is missing some. Seen here are 55,000 to 80,000 clones, under 90% observed once, and the top ten hold 2% to 2.5%. Sequencing was performed on CD4+ or CD8+ T cells sorted from blood, taken in a trial of the OX40 agonist ivuxolimab. The receptors here all came from an adult with an advanced solid tumor such as melanoma, head and neck, liver or kidney cancer.

V usage is TRBV6-5 and J usage is TRBJ1-2; 9 bases agree with TRBD1. This CDR3 region has 16 residues. Germline loops: CDR1 MNHEY, CDR2 SVGAGI. V lost 4 bases and J lost 1; bases outside the gene matches: 7. CDR3 DNA sequence: TGTGCCAGCAGTTGGGCCGGGACAGGGTTTAACTATGGCTACACCTTC. It yields the protein CASSWAGTGFNYGYTF.

J is TRBJ1-4 and V is TRBV6-1, with a tentative D call TRBD1 (5 bases). Trimming shortened V by 4 bases and J by 1 base, and 10 bases separated the two germline ends. This CDR3 comprises 15 residues. Germline V lookup: CDR1 MNHNS, CDR2 SASEGT. CDR3 sequence: CASSGWGETNEKLFF. As DNA, the CDR3 is TGTGCCAGCAGTGGGTGGGGGGAAACTAATGAAAAACTGTTTTTT.

This chain connects TRBV6-6 to TRBJ1-5; the D gene is possibly TRBD1 (6 bases). Trimming removed 8 bases from V and 4 bases from J, with 12 bases in between. Germline V CDR1 and CDR2: MNHNY, SVGAGI (reference sequence). The CDR3 contains 13 residues. Here the CDR3 DNA reads TGTGCCAGCGAGGGGGGACTAAATCAGCCCCAGCATTTT. Protein: CASEGGLNQPQHF.

The gene calls are TRBV7-2 and TRBJ2-6; a possible D gene is TRBD2 (6 bases). The CDR3 totals 16 residues. Germline values: CDR1 SGHTA, CDR2 FQGNSA. Deletions cut 4 bases from V and 0 bases from J, with 10 bases between. This CDR3 reads CASSSGTPSGANVLTF. CDR3 coding DNA: TGTGCCAGCAGCTCAGGGACTCCCTCTGGGGCCAACGTCCTGACTTTC.

The rearrangement links TRBV4-3 to TRBJ1-5, with D tentatively TRBD1 (5 bases). This CDR3 region has 18 residues. Germline CDR1 LGHNA, CDR2 YSLEER. V was cut by 0 bases and J by 6 bases, with 21 bases left in between. In DNA, the CDR3 is TGCGCCAGCAGCCAAGAATATCTCGGAGCCAACGGGGGTCAGCCCCAGCATTTT. Protein product: CASSQEYLGANGGQPQHF.

The DNA for the CDR3 is TGTGCCAGCAGCTTCCCTGACAGGGATGAAAAACTGTTTTTT. Translation: CASSFPDRDEKLFF. The chain combines TRBV11-3 with TRBJ1-4, with TRBD1 identical over 7 bases. CDR1 is SGHNT, CDR2 YENEEA, per germline. V was pared by 3 bases and J by 6 bases, with 4 bases of the junction left unmatched. The CDR3 contains 14 residues.

The chain recombines TRBV6-6 with TRBJ1-2; D gene ambiguous. V was pared by 6 bases and J by 2 bases, with 13 bases between. Looked up from germline, CDR1 is MNHNY and CDR2 is SVGAGI (reference sequence). The CDR3 sequence is 14 residues long. The CDR3 sequence: CASRDRIENYGYTF. Here the CDR3 DNA reads TGTGCCAGCAGAGATCGAATCGAAAACTATGGCTACACCTTC.

J is TRBJ2-5 and V is TRBV10-3; TRBD2 is a possible D gene (6 bases). Trimming took 1 base from V and 2 from J, leaving 14 bases between them. Germline lookup yields CDR1 ENHRY and CDR2 SYGVKD. The CDR3 totals 16 residues. CDR3 sequence (DNA): TGTGCCATCAGTGAGTTTAGGGACTCAATTCAAGAGACCCAGTACTTC. Translated, it gives CAISEFRDSIQETQYF.

V and J are TRBV28 and TRBJ1-2; no definite D call. Germline V gene lookup returns CDR1 MDHEN and CDR2 SYDVKM. Trimming removed 3 bases from V and 3 bases from J, with 11 bases in between. The length of the CDR3 is 14 residues. The CDR3 spells CASSLITRDYGYTF. The CDR3 DNA sequence: TGTGCCAGCAGTTTGATAACTAGGGACTATGGCTACACCTTC.

The chain is built from TRBV5-4 and TRBJ1-4, with a tentative D call TRBD1 (5 bases). The germline gives CDR1 SGHNT, CDR2 YYREEE (reference sequence). The V gene lost 0 bases and the J gene lost 4 bases, with 10 bases spanning the gap. This CDR3 has 15 residues. The DNA of the CDR3 is TGTGCCAGCAGCTTGGGGGGGGTAAATAATGAAAAACTGTTTTTT. Translated, it gives CASSLGGVNNEKLFF.

The rearrangement links TRBV7-2 to TRBJ1-5; 7 nucleotides agree with TRBD1. Germline CDR1 SGHTA, CDR2 FQGNSA. This CDR3 contains 15 residues. Unmatched junction bases numbered 9, after V lost 3 bases and J lost 7 bases. CDR3 DNA: TGTGCCAGCAGCTTCCCCGACAGGGTAGGGCAGCCCCAGCATTTT. Its translation is CASSFPDRVGQPQHF.

The chain recombines TRBV6-5 with TRBJ1-5; 9 positions agree with TRBD1. J lost 13 bases, V lost 4 bases, and 5 bases had no gene match. The germline V gene encodes CDR1 MNHEY and CDR2 SVGAGI. The CDR3 is 12 residues long. The CDR3 loop reads CASSSPDRGQHF. As DNA, the CDR3 is TGTGCCAGCAGTTCCCCGGACAGGGGACAGCATTTT.

This chain uses TRBV5-1 with TRBJ1-1, with D unresolved. The CDR3 sequence is 14 residues long. Germline V lookup: CDR1 SGHRS, CDR2 YFSETQ. V lost 1 base and J lost 1, with 8 bases in between. The CDR3: CASSLISENTEAFF. The CDR3 DNA follows: TGCGCCAGCAGCTTGATTAGCGAGAACACTGAAGCTTTCTTT.

The count of this clone is one. The J gene is TRBJ1-4, the V gene TRBV19; D possibly corresponds to TRBD1 (6 bases). Trimming removed 3 bases from V and 8 bases from J, with 22 bases in between. The CDR3 covers 17 residues. Germline V gene sequence: CDR1 LNHDA, CDR2 SQIVND (reference sequence). CDR3: CASSMRDKIATREKLFF. CDR3 DNA sequence: TGTGCCAGTAGTATGCGGGACAAGATTGCAACTAGGGAAAAACTGTTTTTT.

This clone was found a few times. This rearrangement joins TRBV7-3 to TRBJ2-1; 11 nucleotides match TRBD2. In germline, CDR1 is SGHTA, CDR2 FQGTGA. Trimming took 0 bases from V and 6 from J; bases not matched to a gene: 4. The CDR3 has 16 residues. The CDR3 here is CASSLTSGRALNEQFF. The CDR3 coding sequence is TGTGCCAGCAGCTTAACTAGCGGGAGGGCCCTCAATGAGCAGTTCTTC.

This clone was picked up a small number of times. This chain links TRBV29-1 with TRBJ1-2; D may be TRBD1 (5 bases). The CDR3 extends over 14 amino acids. Germline loops: CDR1 SQVTM, CDR2 ANQGSEA. Between the trimmed V and J ends, which lost 6 bases and 7 bases, there was a span of 21 bases. CDR3 bases: TGCAGCGTCTCCCCGGGACTTTGGTCGAGTGGCTACACCTTC. It is translated as CSVSPGLWSSGYTF.

V is TRBV10-2 and J is TRBJ1-5; possibly TRBD1 for D (5 bases). The length of the CDR3 is 13 residues. The ends were cut back, 6 bases at V and 6 bases at J, with 12 bases in the middle. Germline CDR1 WSHSY, CDR2 SAAADI. CDR3 bases: TGCGCCAGCAGCGGGGGAGTTAGTCAGCCCCAGCATTTT. As protein: CASSGGVSQPQHF.

The chain couples TRBV9 to TRBJ2-5; TRBD2 matches at 8 bases. In germline, CDR1 is SGDLS, CDR2 YYNGEE. The CDR3 is 14 residues long. J was trimmed by 7 bases and V by 3 bases; bases with no gene match: 8. The CDR3 sequence is CASSDTGGAGTQYF. Written as DNA, the CDR3 is TGTGCCAGCAGCGACACCGGGGGGGCGGGGACCCAGTACTTC.

This clone appeared once. The chain carries TRBV11-3 and TRBJ2-7; the D call may be TRBD1 or TRBD2 (6 bases each). Germline values: CDR1 SGHNT, CDR2 YENEEA. Trimming stripped 5 bases from V and 6 bases from J, with 11 bases between. The CDR3 sequence is 12 residues long. The CDR3 coding sequence is TGTGCCAGCAGCCCTAGGGGGGTCGAGCAGTACTTC. It is translated as CASSPRGVEQYF.

V is TRBV2 and J is TRBJ2-7; D may be TRBD2 (6 bases). CDR3 size: 13 residues. In germline, CDR1 is SNHLY, CDR2 FYNNEI. Trimming pared 3 bases from V and 5 bases from J, leaving 11 bases between. CDR3 loop: CASSDPGVNEQYF. For the CDR3, the DNA is TGTGCCAGCAGTGATCCGGGGGTCAACGAGCAGTACTTC.

The genes are TRBV7-9 and TRBJ2-7; D is uncertain. This CDR3 is 12 amino acids long. The V and J ends lost 2 bases and 6 bases respectively, with 8 bases between them. Germline V CDR1 and CDR2: SEHNR, FQNEAQ (reference sequence). The CDR3 bases are TGTGCCAGCAGCTTACTCGGCGTCGAGCAGTACTTC. Its protein product is CASSLLGVEQYF. Together with reference TRBV7-9 and TRBJ2-7, the CDR3 gives the full variable domain: DTGVSQNPRHKITKRGQNVTFRCDPISEHNRLYWYRQTLGQGPEFLTYFQNEAQLEKSRLLSDRFSAERPKGSFSTLEIQRTEQGDSAMYLCASSLLGVEQYFGPGTRLTVT.